This T cell receptor beta chain was found in a study of blood T cell repertoires in COVID-19. In the study overall: The analysed material was cDNA or gDNA that came from T cells, B-cell-depleted T cells, or PBMCs.

In germline, CDR1 is MNHEY, CDR2 SVGAGI. The germline V and J ends were trimmed by 7 bases and 4 bases, with 18 bases remaining between them. This CDR3 comprises 15 residues. TCRdb's copy holds only in-frame clones and misses some; the assay was immunoSEQ multiplex PCR. Of roughly 200,000 clones listed, over 80% are singletons. This clone appeared a single time. The sequence derives from a middle-aged woman with COVID-19, enrolled during active disease. This chain joins TRBV6-5 and TRBJ2-3; tentative D call: TRBD1 (6 bases). The sequencing input was peripheral blood. The DNA of the CDR3 is TGTGCCAGCAAAGTGGGCAGGGGATCATCAGATACGCAGTATTTT. This gives the protein CASKVGRGSSDTQYF.